This TCR beta chain appears in the sequencing data of a study of T-cell memory formation after mild COVID-19. For the study at large: TCR clusters mostly belonged to single donors.

Worth noting for this clonotype: What it recognizes is unknown.

CDR3 length equals 11 residues. The germline V and J ends were trimmed by 6 bases and 5 bases, with 5 bases remaining between them. Germline V CDR1 and CDR2: SGDLS, YYNGEE. TCRdb ran MiXCR on the 5' RACE reads and lists one entry per CDR3 protein. The table lists roughly 600,000 distinct CDR3 sequences, about 20% of them singletons. Whole-study findings and limits: Clones that shrank (day 15 to 85) were balanced CD4/CD8, whereas later expanders leaned CD4+.

Sequenced: PBMCs or a T cell subset sorted from them (not recorded which). The TCR was taken from an adult woman who had mild COVID-19 (a few samples of this study predate the infection). Cell type and time point are not known. The V call is TRBV9, the J call TRBJ2-2; D is undetermined. Written as DNA, the CDR3 is TGTGCCAGCAAAGGTACCGGGGAGCTGTTTTTT. The encoded protein is CASKGTGELFF.